The sample holds one count of the clone carrying this TCR beta chain. CDR1 is GTSNPN and CDR2 is SVGIG in the germline V gene (reference sequence). V was pared by 2 bases and J by 2 bases, with 16 bases between. CDR3 size: 15 residues. As handled by the study authors: Cell counts per sample came from amplifying reference gene primers. TCRdb's table, derived via immunoSEQ multiplex PCR, lists solely in-frame clones and lacks some. V and J calls and clone size are copied from that table; D and trimming were computed from the DNA. The table lists 50,000 or so clones, roughly 84% of them singletons. The data were taken from a study of blood T cell repertoires in COVID-19. Looking at the study overall: From the United States, Italy and Spain came samples of acute and convalescent COVID-19. From T cells, B-cell-depleted T cells, or PBMCs came the material, which was cDNA or gDNA.

Specimen: peripheral blood. The chain recombines TRBV30 with TRBJ2-7, with D unclear. This TCR was sampled from a man in his 70s with acute or convalescent COVID-19. CDR3 loop: CAWSLGDAMTYEQYF. DNA for the CDR3: TGTGCCTGGAGTCTAGGAGACGCAATGACCTACGAGCAGTACTTC.